Following are 25 T cell receptor beta chains from one sample sequenced in a study of T cell repertoires in cytomegalovirus infection. From the reads, TCRdb called clonotypes with MiXCR, one entry per CDR3 protein. In the table there are just under 300,000 distinct CDR3 sequences, roughly 9.3% of which are singletons. Material: PBMCs. The receptor source for this set is a human donor in good health (CMV status not recorded). Some clones in this sample may be carry-over from other donors' samples.

Ten or more counts support this clonotype. J is TRBJ2-5 and V is TRBV28; D may be TRBD1 or TRBD2 (7 bases each). Per germline, CDR1 MDHEN and CDR2 SYDVKM. The CDR3 runs 19 residues. Trimming took 3 bases from V and 5 from J, leaving 28 bases between them. CDR3 amino acids: CASSFPSLPRGGGRETQYF. The CDR3 nucleotides read TGTGCCAGCAGTTTCCCATCCCTTCCCAGGGGGGGGGGTCGGGAGACCCAGTACTTC.

V gene TRBV5-1 combines with J gene TRBJ1-4; D might be TRBD1 (5 bases). The CDR3 length is 14 residues. Trimming took off 6 bases at V and 0 bases at J, with 9 bases between the two ends. Germline assignment: CDR1 SGHRS and CDR2 YFSETQ. The CDR3 loop reads CASTGGATNEKLFF. CDR3 coding DNA: TGCGCCAGCACCGGAGGGGCAACTAATGAAAAACTGTTTTTT.

This clonotype was observed at least ten times. J is TRBJ1-6 and V is TRBV25-1; the match to TRBD1 covers 8 bases. Per germline, CDR1 MGHDK and CDR2 SYGVNS. CDR3 length: 17 residues. Trimming removed 5 bases from V and 10 bases from J; junction bases left unmatched: 16. The CDR3 DNA reads as TGTGCCAGCAGTCATCGGACGATCCAGGGGGCTCACTCACCCCTCCACTTT. It is translated as CASSHRTIQGAHSPLHF.

This clonotype was seen ten or more times. The genes are TRBV12-3 or TRBV12-4 and TRBJ2-5; 9 bases are a match to TRBD2. The CDR3 totals 15 residues. V lost 2 bases to trimming and J lost 5 bases; unmatched junction nucleotides: 6. The CDR3 region is CASSLFGLAGETQYF. The CDR3 DNA reads TGTGCCAGCAGTTTATTTGGCCTAGCGGGGGAGACCCAGTACTTC.

The chain couples TRBV19 to TRBJ1-6, with a possible D match to TRBD1 (5 bases). In germline, CDR1 is LNHDA, CDR2 SQIVND (reference sequence). This CDR3 is built from 14 residues. Trimming stripped 2 bases from V and 9 bases from J, with 11 bases between. This CDR3 is CASSIQGTSSPLHF. In DNA form, the CDR3 reads TGTGCCAGTAGTATACAGGGAACTTCTTCACCCCTCCACTTT.

This clonotype occurred many times. V gene TRBV7-3 combines with J gene TRBJ2-2, with 10 positions matching TRBD2. Germline-derived CDR1 and CDR2 are SGHTA and FQGTGA. CDR3 size: 19 residues. V lost 1 base to trimming and J lost 0 bases; unmatched junction nucleotides: 8. For the CDR3, the DNA is TGTGCCAGCAGCTTAATAGGCCGTAGCGGGGGGTCGAACACCGGGGAGCTGTTTTTT. Translating it yields CASSLIGRSGGSNTGELFF.

This clonotype was seen at least ten times. The chain has TRBV7-2 and TRBJ1-3; D is unclear. The length of the CDR3 is 15 residues. The V end was cut by 1 base, the J end by 7 bases, with 14 bases between. Germline-derived CDR1 and CDR2 are SGHTA and FQGNSA. As DNA, the CDR3 is TGTGCCAGCAGCTTAGTAAAGAATCTTGGGAACACCATATATTTT. It translates to CASSLVKNLGNTIYF.

This clonotype was counted at least ten times. The chain carries TRBV6-2 or TRBV6-3 and TRBJ2-7; D is unresolved. The CDR3 has 10 amino acids. Trimming removed 8 bases from V and 4 bases from J, with 6 bases in between. Looked up from germline, CDR1 is MNHEY and CDR2 is SVGEGT. For the CDR3, the DNA is TGTGCCAGCGGATATTACGAGCAGTACGTC. The encoded protein is CASGYYEQYV.

This clonotype was counted many times. The chain links TRBV11-2 to TRBJ2-7; unclear D gene. Germline V gives CDR1 SGHAT, CDR2 FQNNGV. V lost 1 base and J 2 bases, leaving 9 bases between the germline ends. CDR3 size: 14 residues. In DNA, the CDR3 is TGTGCCAGCAGCTTAGTGGGCGGCCCCTACGAGCAGTACGTC. This sequence encodes CASSLVGGPYEQYV.

This clonotype was counted a single time. This may be a read error, as it is one base from a much larger clone. This chain uses TRBV2 with TRBJ2-1; no clear D gene. The CDR3 sequence is 15 residues long. CDR1 and CDR2 from the germline V gene are SNHLY and FYNNEI. CDR3 amino acids: CASGESPTLHREQFF. In DNA, the CDR3 is TGTGCCAGCGGTGAAAGCCCTACCCTTCACCGGGAGCAGTTCTTC.

In this sample, this clonotype turned up many times. The V and J genes are TRBV7-9 and TRBJ2-2; 9 bases are shared with TRBD1. The V segment lost 1 base and the J segment 3 bases; nucleotides outside the gene matches: 3. The CDR3 loop spans 16 amino acids. Per the germline V gene, CDR1 is SEHNR and CDR2 is FQNEAQ (reference sequence). The CDR3 sequence is CASSLGGTGYTGELFF. CDR3 nucleotides: TGTGCCAGCAGCTTAGGCGGGACAGGGTACACCGGGGAGCTGTTTTTT.

The chain has TRBV7-3 and TRBJ2-7; weak D call: TRBD2 (5 bases). The germline gives CDR1 SGHTA, CDR2 FQGTGA. V was pared by 2 bases and J by 1 base, with 21 bases between. The CDR3 consists of 18 residues. For the CDR3, the DNA is TGTGCCAGCAGCTTAGGGCCAGGAAGAACCACGGGGTCCTACGAGCAGTACGTC. This gives the protein CASSLGPGRTTGSYEQYV.

This clonotype was seen at least ten times. Sequence at one end of the junction differs from germline and may be a read error. The rearrangement joins TRBV7-9 to TRBJ1-1; D gene unclear. CDR1 and CDR2 from the germline V gene are SEHNR and FQNEAQ (reference sequence). The length of the CDR3 is 15 residues. The CDR3 DNA is TGTGCCAGCAGCTTAGGCGGCTACGTCCACACTCAAGCTTTCTTT. This codes for CASSLGGYVHTQAFF.

The V call is TRBV29-1, the J call TRBJ2-4, with D perhaps TRBD2 (8 bases). Germline V gene lookup returns CDR1 SQVTM and CDR2 ANQGSEA. Between the trimmed V and J ends, which lost 7 bases and 4 bases, there was a span of 17 bases. The CDR3 runs to 14 residues. The CDR3 nucleotides are TGCAGCGCCGGGGACAGCGGGGGTAAAAACATTCAGTACTTC. This codes for CSAGDSGGKNIQYF.

The V call is TRBV5-1, the J call TRBJ2-2; TRBD2 agrees at 13 bases. The V segment lost 0 bases and the J segment 4 bases; nucleotides outside the gene matches: 3. The CDR3 is made up of 17 amino acids. CDR1 is SGHRS and CDR2 is YFSETQ in the germline V gene. CDR3 nucleotides: TGCGCCAGCAGCTTGGGACTAGCGGGGGGAATCACCGGGGAGCTGTTTTTT. This encodes CASSLGLAGGITGELFF.

This clonotype has at least ten counts. The genes are TRBV20-1 and TRBJ2-1, with 8 bases that match TRBD1. Trimming took 6 bases from V and 2 from J; bases not matched to a gene: 9. The CDR3 extends over 15 amino acids. Germline CDR1 is DFQATT and CDR2 is SNEGSKA (reference sequence). The DNA for the CDR3 is TGCAGTGCCAAGACAGGGGCGAACCCCTACAATGAGCAGTTCTTC. Its protein is CSAKTGANPYNEQFF.

This clonotype was detected ten times or more. V is TRBV5-6 and J is TRBJ1-3, with unresolved D. V lost 0 bases and J lost 3, with 10 bases in between. This CDR3 comprises 15 residues. The germline CDR1 and CDR2 sequences are SGHDT and YYEEEE. CDR3 DNA sequence: TGTGCCAGCAGCTTGGCCGGGCTGGTTGGAAACACCATATATTTT. The encoded protein is CASSLAGLVGNTIYF.

In its sample, this clonotype was seen many times. The chain links TRBV4-1 to TRBJ2-5; TRBD1 aligns across 7 bases. J lost 4 bases, V lost 0 bases, and 14 bases had no gene match. CDR1 is MGHRA and CDR2 is YSYEKL in the germline V gene. The CDR3 is 18 residues long. DNA for the CDR3: TGCGCCAGCAGCCAAGAGGGCGCGGACAGGTCCCATCTAGAGACCCAGTACTTC. It yields the protein CASSQEGADRSHLETQYF.

The DNA for the CDR3 is TGTGCCAGTGGCTGGGACAGCACGAACACTGAAGCTTTCTTT. Amino acid sequence: CASGWDSTNTEAFF. The rearrangement uses TRBV19 and TRBJ1-1; 7 bases line up with TRBD1. CDR1 and CDR2 (germline): LNHDA, SQIVND (reference sequence). The CDR3 covers 14 residues. The J segment lost 1 base and the V segment lost 8 bases, leaving 7 bases of the junction unmatched.

This clonotype was counted ten times or more. This chain joins TRBV7-9 and TRBJ2-2; D is unclear. Germline V gives CDR1 SEHNR, CDR2 FQNEAQ (reference sequence). This CDR3 has 14 amino acids. V lost 5 bases to trimming and J lost 0 bases, with 7 bases between them. The CDR3 bases are TGTGCCAGCAGCCCCGGGCCGAACACCGGGGAGCTGTTTTTT. It codes for CASSPGPNTGELFF.

This clonotype was observed a few times. V is TRBV25-1 and J is TRBJ1-2, with D possibly TRBD1 on 5 matching bases. From germline, CDR1 is MGHDK and CDR2 SYGVNS. The CDR3 is 14 amino acids. Trimming pared 3 bases from V and 4 bases from J, leaving 12 bases between. Here the CDR3 reads CASSDLREAYGYTF. The CDR3 DNA follows: TGTGCCAGCAGTGATCTCAGGGAGGCCTATGGCTACACCTTC.

Many counts were recorded for this clonotype. V is TRBV12-3 or TRBV12-4 and J is TRBJ1-1, with 8 bases lining up with TRBD1. V trimming: 4 bases; J trimming: 12 bases; junction bases outside the gene matches: 4. The CDR3 length is 11 residues. CDR3 region: CASSWTGLTFF. The CDR3 region has the DNA TGTGCCAGCAGTTGGACAGGGCTAACTTTCTTT.

This clonotype was seen a handful of times. The chain employs TRBV6-2 or TRBV6-3 and TRBJ1-1; TRBD1 is a possible D gene (5 bases). V was trimmed by 11 bases and J by 4 bases, leaving 23 bases between them. This CDR3 has 15 residues. Per the germline V gene, CDR1 is MNHEY and CDR2 is SVGEGT. The CDR3 protein is CAATLGAPLGTEAFF. CDR3 coding DNA: TGTGCCGCCACCCTTGGGGCCCCGTTGGGCACTGAAGCTTTCTTT.

This clonotype occurred many times. CDR3 coding DNA: TGTGCCAGCAGCCCCCGGGCACCCGACACCGGGGAGCTGTTTTTT. Its protein is CASSPRAPDTGELFF. The gene calls are TRBV9 and TRBJ2-2; the D is unclear. The CDR3 covers 15 residues. The germline V gene has CDR1 SGDLS and CDR2 YYNGEE. Trimming took 4 bases from V and 3 from J, leaving 13 bases between them.

The chain links TRBV6-2 or TRBV6-3 to TRBJ2-2, with D maybe TRBD2 (5 bases). The CDR3 loop spans 15 amino acids. Per germline, CDR1 MNHEY and CDR2 SVGEGT. Deletions cut 5 bases from V and 1 base from J, with 11 bases between. The CDR3 loop is CASSIRRENTGELFF. The CDR3 DNA reads as TGTGCCAGCAGTATTAGACGGGAGAACACCGGGGAGCTGTTTTTT.